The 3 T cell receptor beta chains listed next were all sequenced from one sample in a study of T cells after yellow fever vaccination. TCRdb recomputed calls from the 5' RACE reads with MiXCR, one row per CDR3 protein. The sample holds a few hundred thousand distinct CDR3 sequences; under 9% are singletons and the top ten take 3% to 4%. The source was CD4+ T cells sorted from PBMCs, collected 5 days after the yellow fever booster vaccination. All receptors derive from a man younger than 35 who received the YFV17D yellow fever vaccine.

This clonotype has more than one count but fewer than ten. For the CDR3, the DNA is TGTGCCAGCTCGCCCCTCGGAGGCACAGATACGCAGTATTTT. It translates to CASSPLGGTDTQYF. The rearrangement uses TRBV18 and TRBJ2-3; D is unclear. V shed 6 bases and J shed 1 base, with 11 bases lying between them. Germline V gene lookup returns CDR1 KGHSH and CDR2 LQKENI. The length of the CDR3 is 14 residues.

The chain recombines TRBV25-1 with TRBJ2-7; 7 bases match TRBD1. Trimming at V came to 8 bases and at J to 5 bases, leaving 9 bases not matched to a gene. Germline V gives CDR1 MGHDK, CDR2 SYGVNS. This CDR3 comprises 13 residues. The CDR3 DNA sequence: TGTGCCAGCCGACAGACAGGGTCGGACGAGCAGTACGTC. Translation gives CASRQTGSDEQYV.

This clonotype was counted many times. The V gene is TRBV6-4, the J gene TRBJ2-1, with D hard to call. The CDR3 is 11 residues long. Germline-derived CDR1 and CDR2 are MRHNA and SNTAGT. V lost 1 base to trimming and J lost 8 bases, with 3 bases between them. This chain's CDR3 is CASSDYDEQFF. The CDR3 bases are TGTGCCAGCAGTGACTATGATGAGCAGTTCTTC.